This T cell receptor beta chain was captured in a study of blood T cell repertoires in COVID-19. For the study at large: Sites across the United States, Italy and Spain contributed samples from acute and convalescent COVID-19. Sample material is recorded as cDNA or gDNA derived from T cells, B-cell-depleted T cells, or PBMCs.

It was during active infection that Seattle patients were enrolled and then longitudinally followed. This CDR3 region has 14 residues. Germline V CDR1 and CDR2: SGHVS, FQNEAQ. J was trimmed by 6 bases and V by 1 base; bases with no gene match: 6. Sequenced by immunoSEQ multiplex PCR; TCRdb stores in-frame clones only, minus some. Of approximately 330,000 clones in the sample, approximately 90% were seen once. Sequenced material: peripheral blood. The receptor was derived from a man aged 30-40 years with COVID-19, enrolled during active disease. The chain links TRBV7-8 to TRBJ2-7; TRBD1 matches 7 bases. The CDR3 region has the DNA TGTGCCAGCAGCTTAGTAGACAGGGCGGGCGAGCAGTACTTC. It is translated as CASSLVDRAGEQYF.